This T cell receptor (beta chain) was identified in a study of shared clonotypes between healthy human individuals. Repertoires were generated with immunoSEQ multiplex PCR, while TCRdb's copy carries only in-frame clones and drops some. The table records 110,000 or so clones, about 63% of them present only once. The study's findings and limits: Large depth notwithstanding, sorted-subset sequencing proved incomplete by rarefaction.

The CDR3 consists of 13 residues. From germline, CDR1 is MNHEY and CDR2 SMNVEV (reference sequence). V lost 3 bases and J 9 bases, leaving 12 bases between the germline ends. As for this clone: Its antigen is not identified.

Sequencing was performed on memory CD8+ T cells sorted from blood. Described subset: CD45RO+ cells pooled with CCR7-negative TemRA cells. The rearrangement joins TRBV27 to TRBJ2-1, with D perhaps TRBD2 (6 bases). The clonotype originates from a young woman in good health. Written as DNA, the CDR3 is TGTGCCAGCAGTTTCGGGGCGGGAACTGAGCAGTTCTTC. Protein sequence: CASSFGAGTEQFF.